The present TCR beta chain was sequenced within a study of blood T cell repertoires in COVID-19 (dated by TCRdb to about 2020). Some background on the complete study: Samples covering the acute and convalescent phases of COVID-19 were provided by collaborators in the United States, Italy and Spain. The material from the prospective study consisted of cDNA or gDNA derived from T cells, B-cell-depleted T cells, or PBMCs. The dataset comprised deeply sampled blood TCRbeta repertoires from subjects exposed to, actively infected with, or recovered from COVID-19. A freely available public database, intended as a resource for researchers studying the immune response to SARS-CoV-2, is where the repertoires were released. Samples were obtained from the ongoing ImmuneRACE study (first 160 participants) and from approximately 1,200 subjects provided by 6 global collaborators. The sample metadata nearly always contained a de-identified subject ID, COVID-19 status, age in years and sex. Where available, HLA class I and class II types were obtained from metadata supplied by the sample provider rather than from assay-based typing. Beyond this particular receptor, the publication reports: The amount of clinical and demographic metadata varied by source and participant and was provided uncurated.

Each collaborating institution followed its own protocols to collect whole blood in K2EDTA tubes. Collaborator samples were shipped for TCRbeta analysis as frozen whole blood, isolated PBMCs, or DNA extracted from either sample type. CDR3 length: 15 amino acids, cysteine to phenylalanine. Of the read, only the CDR3 DNA is kept; its 45 bases are in frame from base 1. According to the germline V gene, CDR1 reads SGHVS and CDR2 reads FQNEAQ. V is reduced by 2 bases and J by 0 bases, leaving a spacing of 8 bases between them. TCRbeta CDR3 regions were amplified from genomic DNA by means of the immunoSEQ Assay, a bias-controlled multiplex PCR. Per the authors' processing: The number of nucleated cells in each sample was estimated from the amplification of reference gene primers within the assay. To quantify the absolute abundance of each unique TCRbeta CDR3 rearrangement, sequence reads were collapsed and filtered. For each sample, productive Simpson clonality was calculated as the square root of Simpson's diversity index across productive rearrangements. TCRdb retrieved this table from immuneACCESS and kept in-frame rearrangements only. Not all clones are present; in checked studies, unresolved V genes account for under half, and no reason is known for the remainder. The DNA was the basis for D and trimming; V, J and clone size are from that table. The sample yields about 120,000 clones; approximately 90% were counted once. The ten largest clones add up to less than 2.5% of the sample.

Turning to this clone: Its antigen target is currently unknown. No quality values exist for individual bases; no much larger clone is one base distant.

The specimen was peripheral blood. The rearranged segments are TRBV7-8 and TRBJ1-3, with TRBD1 perhaps the D gene, on 5 matching bases. This TCR was recovered from a woman in her forties or fifties with acute or convalescent COVID-19. In nucleotides, the sequence is TGTGCCAGCAGCTTAAGGGGAAGCTCTGGAAACACCATATATTTT. Its protein product is CASSLRGSSGNTIYF.